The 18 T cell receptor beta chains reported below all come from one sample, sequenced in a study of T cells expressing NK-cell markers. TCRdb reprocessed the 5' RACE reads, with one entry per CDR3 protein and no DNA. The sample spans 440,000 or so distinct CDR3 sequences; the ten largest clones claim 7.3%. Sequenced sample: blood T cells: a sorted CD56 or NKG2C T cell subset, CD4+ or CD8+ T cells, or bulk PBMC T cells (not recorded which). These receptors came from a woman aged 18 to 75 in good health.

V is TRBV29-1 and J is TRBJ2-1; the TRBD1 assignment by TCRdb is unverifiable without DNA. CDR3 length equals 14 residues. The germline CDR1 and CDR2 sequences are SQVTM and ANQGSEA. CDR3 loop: CSGWTGGAYNEQFF.

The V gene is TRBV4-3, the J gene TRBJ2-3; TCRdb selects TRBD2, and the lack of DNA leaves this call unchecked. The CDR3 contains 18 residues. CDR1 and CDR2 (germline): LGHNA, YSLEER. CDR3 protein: CASSQDRLGGLRTDTQYF.

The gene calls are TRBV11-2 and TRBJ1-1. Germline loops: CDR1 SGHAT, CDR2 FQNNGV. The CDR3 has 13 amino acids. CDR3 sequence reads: CASSLDGTGTAFF. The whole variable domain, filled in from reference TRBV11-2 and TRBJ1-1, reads EAGVAQSPRYKIIEKRQSVAFWCNPISGHATLYWYQQILGQGPKLLIQFQNNGVVDDSQLPKDRFSAERLKGVDSTLKIQPAKLEDSAVYLCASSLDGTGTAFFGQGTRLTVV.

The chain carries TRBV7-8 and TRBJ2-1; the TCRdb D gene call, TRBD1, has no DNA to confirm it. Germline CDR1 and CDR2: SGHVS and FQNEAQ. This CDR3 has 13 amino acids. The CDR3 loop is CASSGGQVNEQFF.

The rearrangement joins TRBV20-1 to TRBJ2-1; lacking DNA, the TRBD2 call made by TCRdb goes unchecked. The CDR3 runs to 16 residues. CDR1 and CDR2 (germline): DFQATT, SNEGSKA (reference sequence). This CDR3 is CSARAPTSGDYNEQFF.

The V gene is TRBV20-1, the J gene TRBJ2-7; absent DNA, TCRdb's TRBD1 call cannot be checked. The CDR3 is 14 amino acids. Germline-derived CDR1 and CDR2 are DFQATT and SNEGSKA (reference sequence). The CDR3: CSTLKGDRASEQYF.

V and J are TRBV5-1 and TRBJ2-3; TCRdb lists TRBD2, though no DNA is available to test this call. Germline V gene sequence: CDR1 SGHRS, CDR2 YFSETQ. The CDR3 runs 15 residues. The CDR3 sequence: CASSRGSGGTDTQYF.

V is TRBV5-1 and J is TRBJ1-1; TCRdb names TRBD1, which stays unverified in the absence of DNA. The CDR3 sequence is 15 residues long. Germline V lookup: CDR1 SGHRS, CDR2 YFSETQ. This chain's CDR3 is CASSSPGQGTTEAFF.

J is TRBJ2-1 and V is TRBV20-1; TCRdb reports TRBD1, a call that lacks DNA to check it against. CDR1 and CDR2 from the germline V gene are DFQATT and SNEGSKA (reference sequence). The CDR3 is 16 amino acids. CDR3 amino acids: CSALNRGRSSYNEQFF.

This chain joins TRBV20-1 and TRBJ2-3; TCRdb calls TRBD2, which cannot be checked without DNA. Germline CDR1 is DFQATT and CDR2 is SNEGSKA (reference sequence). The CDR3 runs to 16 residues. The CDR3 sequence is CSAHQGLAGDADTQYF.

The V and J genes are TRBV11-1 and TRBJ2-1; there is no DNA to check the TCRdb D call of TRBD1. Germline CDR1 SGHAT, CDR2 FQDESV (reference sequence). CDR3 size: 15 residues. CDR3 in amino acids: CASSLWDRGYNEQFF.

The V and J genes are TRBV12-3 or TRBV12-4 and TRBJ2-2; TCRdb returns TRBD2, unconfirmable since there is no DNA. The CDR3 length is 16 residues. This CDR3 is CASSLMEEFHTGELFF.

The CDR3: CASKLKRGNYNEQFF. The chain is built from TRBV12-3 or TRBV12-4 and TRBJ2-1; absent DNA, TCRdb's TRBD2 call cannot be checked. This CDR3 is 15 amino acids long.

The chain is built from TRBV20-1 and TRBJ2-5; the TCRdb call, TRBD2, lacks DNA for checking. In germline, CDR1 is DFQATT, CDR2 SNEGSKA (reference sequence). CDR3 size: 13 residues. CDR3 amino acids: CSARVEGGETQYF.

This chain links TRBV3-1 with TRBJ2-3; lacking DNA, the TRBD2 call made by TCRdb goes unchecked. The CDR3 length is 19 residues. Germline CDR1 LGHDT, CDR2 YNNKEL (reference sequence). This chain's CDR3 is CASSQESRGLADLTDTQYF.

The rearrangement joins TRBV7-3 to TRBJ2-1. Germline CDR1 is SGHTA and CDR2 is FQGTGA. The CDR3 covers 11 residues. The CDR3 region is CASRQSNEQFF.

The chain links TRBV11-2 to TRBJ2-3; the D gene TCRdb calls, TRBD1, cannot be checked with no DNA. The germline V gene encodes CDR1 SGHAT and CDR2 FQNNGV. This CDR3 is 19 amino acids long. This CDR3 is CASSLSRLGDRENTDTQYF.

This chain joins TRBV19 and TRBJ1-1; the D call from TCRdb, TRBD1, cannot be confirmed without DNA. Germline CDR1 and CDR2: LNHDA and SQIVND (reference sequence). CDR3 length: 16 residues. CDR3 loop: CASSLPGGAMNTEAFF. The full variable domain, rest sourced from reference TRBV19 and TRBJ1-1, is DGGITQSPKYLFRKEGQNVTLSCEQNLNHDAMYWYRQDPGQGLRLIYYSQIVNDFQKGDIAEGYSVSREKKESFPLTVTSAQKNPTAFYLCASSLPGGAMNTEAFFGQGTRLTVV.